The subject of this entry is one T cell receptor beta chain. The assay was immunoSEQ multiplex PCR, and TCRdb's table has in-frame clones only and misses some. Among tens of thousands of clones listed, around 88% were seen once. This sample was included in a study of blood T cell repertoires in COVID-19. Study background: Samples representing acute and convalescent COVID-19 were sourced from the United States, Italy and Spain. Sources were T cells, B-cell-depleted T cells, or PBMCs; the material itself was cDNA or gDNA.

The ends were cut back, 6 bases at V and 8 bases at J, with 13 bases in the middle. Germline V gene sequence: CDR1 LNHDA, CDR2 SQIVND (reference sequence). The CDR3 extends over 12 amino acids. The TCR comes from a woman aged 65 to 85 with acute or convalescent COVID-19. Material: peripheral blood. The V and J genes are TRBV19 and TRBJ1-2; D may be TRBD1 (5 bases). CDR3 sequence (DNA): TGTGCCAGTAGATTGGCGGGGCCGGGCTACACCTTC. It codes for CASRLAGPGYTF.